The 12 T cell receptor beta chains given below trace back to one sample, sequenced in a study of shared clonotypes between healthy human individuals. Clones were sequenced by immunoSEQ multiplex PCR, and TCRdb holds only the in-frame ones, with some missing. The sample lists about 1.5 million clones, 95% to 99% occurring once. The sequenced sample consisted of naive CD4+ T cells sorted from blood. Indicated subset: CD45RA+ positively selected. The receptors derive from a man younger than 45 in good health.

Points on this clone: Other DNA sequences in the sample encode the same CDR3. This rearrangement joins TRBV18 to TRBJ2-1, with 8 bases identical to TRBD2. J gave up 4 bases and V 3 bases, and 5 bases lay outside the gene matches. In germline, CDR1 is KGHSH, CDR2 LQKENI. The length of the CDR3 is 15 residues. In nucleotides, the CDR3 is TGTGCCAGCTCACCCAGCGGGAGCTCTTACAATGAGCAGTTCTTC. This encodes CASSPSGSSYNEQFF.

For this clone: Because it lacks the conserved phenylalanine or tryptophan at the end, this CDR3 is likely a read error. It is unclear where the CDR3 begins or ends on the DNA, so no DNA is shown, and the CDR3 is as TCRdb lists it. This chain uses TRBV28 with TRBJ2-7; the DNA was not compared with TRBD1, the D call given in the table. In germline, CDR1 is MDHEN, CDR2 SYDVKM. Inclusive of both ends, the CDR3 amounts to 12 amino acids. CDR3 protein: CASSSPNRDREI.

This sequence joins TRBV5-5 and TRBJ2-7, with a possible D match to TRBD1 (5 bases). V was trimmed by 0 bases and J by 4 bases, leaving 11 bases between them. Germline V gives CDR1 SGHKS, CDR2 YYEKEE (reference sequence). CDR3 size: 14 residues. CDR3 in amino acids: CASSLAGKGYEQYF. CDR3 in DNA: TGTGCCAGCAGCTTGGCGGGCAAGGGGTACGAGCAGTACTTC.

This chain connects TRBV19 to TRBJ2-7; the match to TRBD1 covers 11 bases. Germline trimming cut 7 bases from V and 4 bases from J; bases unmatched to any gene: 9. The CDR3 is 15 residues long. Germline loops: CDR1 LNHDA, CDR2 SQIVND (reference sequence). The CDR3 is CASTGTGGVGYEQYF. In nucleotides, the CDR3 is TGTGCCAGTACTGGGACAGGGGGTGTCGGGTACGAGCAGTACTTC.

The V gene is TRBV29-1, the J gene TRBJ1-1; a weak D match, TRBD1 (6 bases). Trimming removed 0 bases from V and 7 bases from J, with 15 bases in between. Germline V lookup: CDR1 SQVTM, CDR2 ANQGSEA. CDR3 length equals 14 residues. CDR3 protein: CSVEDQRTGSEAFF. As DNA, the CDR3 is TGCAGCGTTGAAGATCAAAGAACAGGGAGTGAAGCTTTCTTT.

The chain recombines TRBV27 with TRBJ2-1, with 11 bases matching TRBD2. J lost 4 bases, V lost 6 bases, and 8 bases had no gene match. Germline loops: CDR1 MNHEY, CDR2 SMNVEV (reference sequence). The CDR3 consists of 16 residues. The CDR3 DNA is TGTGCCAGCAGCCCAAGACTAGCGGGATCATACAATGAGCAGTTCTTC. This codes for CASSPRLAGSYNEQFF.

V usage is TRBV5-4 and J usage is TRBJ2-5; D unresolved. The CDR3 is made up of 18 amino acids. V shed 7 bases and J shed 2 bases, with 27 bases lying between them. Germline-derived CDR1 and CDR2 are SGHNT and YYREEE (reference sequence). The DNA for the CDR3 is TGTGCCAGCGCCTCCTTCCGTGGGAAACAGCCTCTACAAGAGACCCAGTACTTC. Residues: CASASFRGKQPLQETQYF. The full variable domain, completed using reference TRBV5-4 and TRBJ2-5, is ETGVTQSPTHLIKTRGQQVTLRCSSQSGHNTVSWYQQALGQGPQFIFQYYREEENGRGNFPPRFSGLQFPNYSSELNVNALELDDSALYLCASASFRGKQPLQETQYFGPGTRLLVL.

The CDR3 coding sequence is TGTGCCAGCTCACCCTCGGTCAGAGCAGCGGGAGGGCCTATGGAGCAGTACTTC. It specifies CASSPSVRAAGGPMEQYF. The rearrangement joins TRBV18 to TRBJ2-7; the match to TRBD2 covers 10 bases. V gave up 3 bases and J gave up 7 bases; unmatched junction bases: 18. Per germline, CDR1 KGHSH and CDR2 LQKENI. The CDR3 is 18 residues long. Full variable domain (outside the CDR3, taken from reference TRBV18 and TRBJ2-7): NAGVMQNPRHLVRRRGQEARLRCSPMKGHSHVYWYRQLPEEGLKFMVYLQKENIIDESGMPKERFSAEFPKEGPSILRIQQVVRGDSAAYFCASSPSVRAAGGPMEQYFGPGTRLTVT.

This clone has only one observation. The genes are TRBV2 and TRBJ1-1, with D tentatively TRBD1 (5 bases). Germline assignment: CDR1 SNHLY and CDR2 FYNNEI. The germline V and J ends were trimmed by 6 bases and 1 base, with 9 bases remaining between them. There are 13 residues in the CDR3. CDR3 protein: CASRTDRNTEAFF. The CDR3, as DNA: TGTGCCAGCAGGACAGACAGGAACACTGAAGCTTTCTTT.

The chain is built from TRBV5-1 and TRBJ1-2, with D unresolved. This CDR3 contains 13 residues. Germline CDR1 and CDR2: SGHRS and YFSETQ. V dropped 3 bases and J dropped 4 bases, with 10 bases sitting between them. Written as DNA, the CDR3 is TGCGCCAGCAGCTACACAGAGCCCTATGGCTACACCTTC. Translation gives CASSYTEPYGYTF.

The rearrangement joins TRBV2 to TRBJ2-7; D is unresolved. This CDR3 contains 13 residues. Germline CDR1 is SNHLY and CDR2 is FYNNEI. Deletions cut 8 bases from V and 7 bases from J, with 18 bases between. The CDR3 is CASLVDPIQEQYF. DNA for the CDR3: TGTGCCAGCCTGGTCGATCCCATTCAGGAGCAGTACTTC.

This clone occurred a few times. The gene calls are TRBV5-5 and TRBJ1-2; D possibly corresponds to TRBD1 (5 bases). V was cut by 4 bases and J by 4 bases, with 14 bases left in between. Per germline, CDR1 SGHKS and CDR2 YYEKEE (reference sequence). The CDR3 spans 14 residues. In DNA form, the CDR3 reads TGTGCCAGCAGCAGCCCCAGGGCCGGCTATGGCTACACCTTC. Translating it yields CASSSPRAGYGYTF. The full variable domain, its missing parts supplied by reference TRBV5-5 and TRBJ1-2, is DAGVTQSPTHLIKTRGQQVTLRCSPISGHKSVSWYQQVLGQGPQFIFQYYEKEERGRGNFPDRFSARQFPNYSSELNVNALLLGDSALYLCASSSPRAGYGYTFGSGTRLTVV.